This entry is about one T cell receptor (beta chain). Its specificity is unknown. Other DNA sequences from this sample encode an identical CDR3 as well. These data come from a study of cytomegalovirus exposure and HLA in healthy donors. The wider study: Inside one of the first data releases sat 75 million to 100 million unique TCRs taken from HLA-typed donors.

The PCR contained 60 Vbeta and 13 Jbeta primers. Sequencing used immunoSEQ multiplex PCR; TCRdb keeps in-frame clones, though not all of them. Of under 200,000 clones listed, 68% are singletons. Study-wide points: Productive status was seen about 90% or about 30% of the time for most TCR beta V segments in an earlier analysis. Immune exposure was documented only through CMV serostatus.

This CDR3 comprises 13 residues. V was pared by 2 bases and J by 5 bases, with 3 bases of the junction left unmatched. CDR1 and CDR2 from the germline V gene are SGHNT and YYREEE (reference sequence). The chain has TRBV5-4 and TRBJ1-1; 7 nucleotides align to TRBD1. The receptor was derived from a man aged 50 or older in good health and CMV-seronegative. Sequenced input: PBMCs. The chain's CDR3 is CASSFDRDTEAFF. The CDR3 DNA sequence: TGTGCCAGCAGCTTCGACAGGGATACTGAAGCTTTCTTT.